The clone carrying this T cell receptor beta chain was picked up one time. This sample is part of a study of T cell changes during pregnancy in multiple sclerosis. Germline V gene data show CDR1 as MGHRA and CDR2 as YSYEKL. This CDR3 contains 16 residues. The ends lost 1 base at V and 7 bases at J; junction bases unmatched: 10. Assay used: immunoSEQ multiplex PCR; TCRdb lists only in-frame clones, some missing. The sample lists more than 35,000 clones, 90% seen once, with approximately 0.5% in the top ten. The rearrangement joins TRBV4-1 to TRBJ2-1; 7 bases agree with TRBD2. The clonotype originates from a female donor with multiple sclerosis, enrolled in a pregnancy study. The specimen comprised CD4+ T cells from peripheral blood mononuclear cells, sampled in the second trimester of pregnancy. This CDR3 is CASSQAYPGGGNEQFF. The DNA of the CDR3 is TGCGCCAGCAGCCAAGCCTACCCGGGAGGTGGGAATGAGCAGTTCTTC.